Below are 13 T cell receptor beta chains sequenced from a single sample in a study of T cells after yellow fever vaccination. TCRdb processed the 5' RACE reads anew with MiXCR; each CDR3 protein has one entry. The sample lists about 130,000 distinct CDR3 sequences, 6% to 8% seen once, with around 2.6% in the top ten. Sequences were derived from CD4+ T cells sorted from PBMCs, sampled more than 8 days after the first yellow fever vaccination. These receptors came from a man aged 18-30 years who received the YFV17D yellow fever vaccine.

This chain connects TRBV4-1 to TRBJ2-1; D is unresolved. Germline V gene sequence: CDR1 MGHRA, CDR2 YSYEKL. The CDR3 is 16 residues long. V lost 3 bases and J lost 9, with 21 bases in between. In DNA form, the CDR3 reads TGCGCCAGCAGCCATCCCCTTTCACGGCGCCTTGGTGAGCAGTTCTTC. Residues: CASSHPLSRRLGEQFF.

About this clonotype: This could be a read error, since a much larger clone is one nucleotide away. This sequence joins TRBV20-1 and TRBJ2-1; no firm D call. The germline V gene has CDR1 DFQATT and CDR2 SNEGSKA (reference sequence). This CDR3 is built from 13 residues. V was pared by 5 bases and J by 2 bases, with 10 bases between. CDR3 in amino acids: CSASGFPYNEQFF. The CDR3 DNA follows: TGCAGTGCTTCCGGGTTTCCCTACAATGAGCAGTTCTTC.

This clonotype was seen at least ten times. The chain has TRBV6-5 and TRBJ2-5; 9 bases are a match to TRBD1. From germline, CDR1 is MNHEY and CDR2 SVGAGI. V lost 4 bases and J lost 3; bases outside the gene matches: 6. The CDR3 totals 15 residues. CDR3 region: CASSWAGTGKETQYF. Here the CDR3 DNA reads TGTGCCAGCAGTTGGGCCGGGACAGGGAAAGAGACCCAGTACTTC.

The sample holds many counts of this clonotype. The V gene is TRBV7-2, the J gene TRBJ2-3, with 10 bases that match TRBD2. CDR1 is SGHTA, CDR2 FQGNSA, per germline. With V trimmed by 6 bases and J by 10 bases, 4 bases remained unmatched. The CDR3 has 12 amino acids. This CDR3 reads CASSSSGGSQYF. The CDR3 DNA sequence: TGTGCCAGCAGTTCTAGCGGGGGTTCGCAGTATTTT.

There are many counts of this clonotype. The gene calls are TRBV7-2 and TRBJ2-2; 9 bases are a match to TRBD1. Per the germline V gene, CDR1 is SGHTA and CDR2 is FQGNSA. J lost 6 bases, V lost 1 base, and 6 bases had no gene match. The CDR3 runs 16 residues. The CDR3 here is CASSLVADRGSGELFF. CDR3 nucleotide sequence: TGTGCCAGCAGCTTAGTGGCGGACAGGGGTTCCGGGGAGCTGTTTTTT.

This clonotype was found many times. V usage is TRBV7-2 and J usage is TRBJ1-1; D unresolved. Trimming took off 5 bases at V and 5 bases at J, with 15 bases between the two ends. Germline assignment: CDR1 SGHTA and CDR2 FQGNSA. The CDR3 loop spans 14 amino acids. CDR3 in amino acids: CASSAKRGETEAFF. CDR3 in DNA: TGTGCCAGCAGCGCTAAGCGGGGAGAGACTGAAGCTTTCTTT.

Ten or more counts support this clonotype. The rearrangement links TRBV9 to TRBJ2-3; 11 bases line up with TRBD2. This CDR3 has 16 amino acids. From germline, CDR1 is SGDLS and CDR2 YYNGEE. V shed 3 bases, J shed 2 bases, and the junction held 5 bases outside the gene matches. The CDR3 bases are TGTGCCAGCAGCGCAGTAGCGGGGGGGAACACAGATACGCAGTATTTT. Its translation: CASSAVAGGNTDTQYF.

This clonotype was detected many times. V and J are TRBV12-3 or TRBV12-4 and TRBJ1-2; a possible D gene is TRBD1 (6 bases). The CDR3 length is 15 residues. Deletions cut 5 bases from V and 6 bases from J, with 19 bases between. The CDR3 here is CASSAQQGIGHGYTF. CDR3 in DNA: TGTGCCAGCAGTGCACAACAGGGCATTGGGCATGGCTACACCTTC.

This clonotype was recorded at least ten times. This chain links TRBV9 with TRBJ2-3, with TRBD2 identical over 8 bases. V gave up 0 bases and J gave up 6 bases; unmatched junction bases: 0. From germline, CDR1 is SGDLS and CDR2 YYNGEE. The CDR3 length is 13 residues. The CDR3 DNA sequence: TGTGCCAGCAGCGTAGCGGGAGGGGATACGCAGTATTTT. This codes for CASSVAGGDTQYF.

This clonotype was seen ten or more times. The rearrangement uses TRBV5-1 and TRBJ2-7, with a weak D call TRBD1 (7 bases). Germline CDR1 and CDR2: SGHRS and YFSETQ. Trimming took 1 base from V and 3 from J, leaving 8 bases between them. This CDR3 comprises 13 residues. The CDR3 nucleotides read TGCGCCAGCAGCTTGCAGGGGGGCTACGAGCAGTACGTC. Its protein is CASSLQGGYEQYV.

Many counts were recorded for this clonotype. The chain carries TRBV12-3 or TRBV12-4 and TRBJ1-3; 7 bases agree with TRBD1. The junction had 3 bases not matched to a gene; V was cut back by 2 bases and J by 5 bases. This CDR3 region has 14 residues. DNA of the CDR3: TGTGCCAGCAGTTTACCACAGGGGAGAAACACCATATATTTT. Protein: CASSLPQGRNTIYF.

In this sample, this clonotype turned up many times. This chain connects TRBV7-2 to TRBJ2-7; D gene ambiguous. Per the germline V gene, CDR1 is SGHTA and CDR2 is FQGNSA. The CDR3 contains 15 residues. Trimming took 0 bases from V and 5 from J, leaving 14 bases between them. CDR3 DNA sequence: TGTGCCAGCAGCTTAGCTCCAGGATCCATGGACGAGCAGTACTTC. This gives the protein CASSLAPGSMDEQYF. The entire variable domain, with the rest obtained from reference TRBV7-2 and TRBJ2-7, is as follows: GAGVSQSPSNKVTEKGKDVELRCDPISGHTALYWYRQSLGQGLEFLIYFQGNSAPDKSGLPSDRFSAERTGGSVSTLTIQRTQQEDSAVYLCASSLAPGSMDEQYFGPGTRLTVT.

This clonotype was counted ten times or more. The V call is TRBV28, the J call TRBJ1-2; 9 nucleotides match TRBD1. V was clipped by 6 bases and J by 4 bases; unmatched bases: 9. CDR1 and CDR2 (germline): MDHEN, SYDVKM. This CDR3 has 15 residues. The CDR3, as DNA: TGTGCCAGCAGGTTCCGGGACAGGGATCGCTATGGCTACACCTTC. It encodes CASRFRDRDRYGYTF.